This TCR beta chain was documented in a study of T cells after yellow fever vaccination. Points from the study as a whole: Overlap between CD4 and CD8 compartments was detected for a small share of clonotypes. The booster saw the reappearance of most primary-vaccination clones (approximately 96% CD4, 88% CD8).

5'RACE template switching added a universal primer site and UMIs to TCR cDNA. TCRdb analysed the 5' RACE reads with MiXCR anew, one entry per CDR3 protein. The sample has some 320,000 distinct CDR3 sequences; around 10% are singletons. A word on this clonotype: Antigen unknown.

V lost 2 bases to trimming and J lost 6 bases, with 8 bases between them. The CDR3 sequence is 13 residues long. Germline V CDR1 and CDR2: SNHLY, FYNNEI. The V gene is TRBV2, the J gene TRBJ2-4; possibly TRBD2 for D (5 bases). The sample consisted of CD4+ T cells sorted from PBMCs, taken 45 days after the yellow fever booster vaccination. The source is a man aged 18 to 29 who received the YFV17D yellow fever vaccine. In nucleotides, the CDR3 is TGTGCCAGCAGTGAAAACAGCGGAAACATTCAGTACTTC. It codes for CASSENSGNIQYF.